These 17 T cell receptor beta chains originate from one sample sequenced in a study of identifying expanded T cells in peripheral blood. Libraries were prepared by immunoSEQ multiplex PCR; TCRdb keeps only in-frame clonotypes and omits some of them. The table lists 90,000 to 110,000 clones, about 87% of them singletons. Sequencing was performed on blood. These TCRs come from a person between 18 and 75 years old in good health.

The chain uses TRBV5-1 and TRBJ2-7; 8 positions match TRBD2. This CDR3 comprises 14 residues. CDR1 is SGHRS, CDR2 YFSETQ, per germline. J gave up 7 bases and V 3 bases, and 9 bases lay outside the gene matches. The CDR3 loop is CASSSSRGGAEQYF. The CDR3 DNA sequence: TGCGCCAGCAGCTCCTCCCGGGGGGGCGCGGAGCAGTACTTC.

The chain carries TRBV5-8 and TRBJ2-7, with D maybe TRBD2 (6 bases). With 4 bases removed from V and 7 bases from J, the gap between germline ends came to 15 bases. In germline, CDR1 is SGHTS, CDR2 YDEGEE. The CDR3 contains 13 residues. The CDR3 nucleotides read TGTGCCAGCAGCGCCGAACTAGCAGGGGAGCAGTACTTC. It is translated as CASSAELAGEQYF.

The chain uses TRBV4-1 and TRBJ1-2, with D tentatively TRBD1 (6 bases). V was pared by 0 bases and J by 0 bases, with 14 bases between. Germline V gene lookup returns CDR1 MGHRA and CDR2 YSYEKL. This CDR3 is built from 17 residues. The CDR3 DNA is TGCGCCAGCAGCCAAGATTATGGGCCAGGGGCTAACTATGGCTACACCTTC. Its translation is CASSQDYGPGANYGYTF.

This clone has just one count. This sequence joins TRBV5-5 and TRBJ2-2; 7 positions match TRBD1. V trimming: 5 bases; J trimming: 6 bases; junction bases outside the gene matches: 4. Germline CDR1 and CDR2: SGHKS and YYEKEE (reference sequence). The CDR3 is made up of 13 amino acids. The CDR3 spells CASRYGTAGELFF. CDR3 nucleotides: TGTGCCAGCAGATACGGGACAGCCGGGGAGCTGTTTTTT.

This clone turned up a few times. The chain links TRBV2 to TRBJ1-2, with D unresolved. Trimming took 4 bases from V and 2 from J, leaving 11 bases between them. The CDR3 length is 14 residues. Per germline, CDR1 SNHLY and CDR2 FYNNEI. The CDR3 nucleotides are TGTGCCAGCAGTGTTTCGGCGGAGAACTATGGCTACACCTTC. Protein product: CASSVSAENYGYTF.

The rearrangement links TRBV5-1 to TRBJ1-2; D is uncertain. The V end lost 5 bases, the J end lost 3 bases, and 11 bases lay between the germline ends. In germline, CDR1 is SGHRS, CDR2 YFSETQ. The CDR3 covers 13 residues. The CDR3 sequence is CASSTRLDYGYTF. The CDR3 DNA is TGCGCCAGCAGTACCAGATTGGACTATGGCTACACCTTC. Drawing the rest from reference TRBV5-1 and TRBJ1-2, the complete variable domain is KAGVTQTPRYLIKTRGQQVTLSCSPISGHRSVSWYQQTPGQGLQFLFEYFSETQRNKGNFPGRFSGRQFSNSRSEMNVSTLELGDSALYLCASSTRLDYGYTFGSGTRLTVV.

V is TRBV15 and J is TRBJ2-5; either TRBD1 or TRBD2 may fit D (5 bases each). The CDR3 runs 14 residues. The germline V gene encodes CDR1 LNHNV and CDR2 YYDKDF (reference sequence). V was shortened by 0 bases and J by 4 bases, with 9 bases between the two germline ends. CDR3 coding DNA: TGTGCCACCAGCAGAGACAGGGCGGGAGAGACCCAGTACTTC. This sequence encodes CATSRDRAGETQYF.

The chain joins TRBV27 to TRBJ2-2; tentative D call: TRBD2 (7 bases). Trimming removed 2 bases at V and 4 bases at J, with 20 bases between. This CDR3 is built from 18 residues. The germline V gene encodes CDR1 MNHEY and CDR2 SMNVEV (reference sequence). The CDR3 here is CASSLRVGGGVSTGELFF. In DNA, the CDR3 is TGTGCCAGCAGTTTACGGGTTGGGGGGGGCGTGAGCACCGGGGAGCTGTTTTTT.

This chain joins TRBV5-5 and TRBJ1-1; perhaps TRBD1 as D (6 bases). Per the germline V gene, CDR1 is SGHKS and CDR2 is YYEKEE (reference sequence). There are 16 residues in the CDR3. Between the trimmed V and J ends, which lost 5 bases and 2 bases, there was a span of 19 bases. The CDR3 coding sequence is TGTGCCAGCAGTCTTAATTCGGGGGCAGCAAACACTGAAGCTTTCTTT. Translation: CASSLNSGAANTEAFF.

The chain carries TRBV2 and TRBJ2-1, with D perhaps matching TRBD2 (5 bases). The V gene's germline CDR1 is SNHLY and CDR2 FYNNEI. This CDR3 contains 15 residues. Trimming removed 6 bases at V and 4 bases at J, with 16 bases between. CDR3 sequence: CASSGVAVVYNEQFF. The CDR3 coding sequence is TGTGCCAGCAGCGGGGTGGCGGTAGTATACAATGAGCAGTTCTTC.

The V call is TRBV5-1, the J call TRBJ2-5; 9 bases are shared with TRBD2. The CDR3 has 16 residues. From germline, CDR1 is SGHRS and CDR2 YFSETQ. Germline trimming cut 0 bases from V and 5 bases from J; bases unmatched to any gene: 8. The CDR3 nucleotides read TGCGCCAGCAGCTTGGGAATAGCGGGAGACTTTGAGACCCAGTACTTC. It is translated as CASSLGIAGDFETQYF.

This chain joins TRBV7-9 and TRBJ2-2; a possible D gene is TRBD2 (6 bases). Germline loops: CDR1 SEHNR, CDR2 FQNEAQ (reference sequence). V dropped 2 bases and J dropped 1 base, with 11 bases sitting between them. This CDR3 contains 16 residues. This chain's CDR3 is CASSLMRGLNTGELFF. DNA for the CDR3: TGTGCCAGCAGCTTAATGCGGGGCCTGAACACCGGGGAGCTGTTTTTT.

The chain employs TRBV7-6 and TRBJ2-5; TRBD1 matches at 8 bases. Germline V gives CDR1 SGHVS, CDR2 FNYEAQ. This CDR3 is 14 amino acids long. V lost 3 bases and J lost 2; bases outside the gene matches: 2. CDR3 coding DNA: TGTGCCAGCAGCTTGGGACAGGCGCAAGAGACCCAGTACTTC. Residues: CASSLGQAQETQYF.

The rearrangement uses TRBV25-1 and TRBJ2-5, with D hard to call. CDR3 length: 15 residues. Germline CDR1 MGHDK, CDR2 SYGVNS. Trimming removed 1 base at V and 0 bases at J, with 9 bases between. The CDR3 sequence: CASSEFGWHQETQYF. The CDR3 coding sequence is TGTGCCAGCAGTGAATTCGGTTGGCACCAAGAGACCCAGTACTTC.

CDR3 sequence (DNA): TGTGCCAGCAGCCCCGGGACAATAAACTACGAGCAGTACTTC. Encoded protein: CASSPGTINYEQYF. The gene calls are TRBV7-9 and TRBJ2-7; D perhaps matches TRBD1 (6 bases). Germline lookup yields CDR1 SEHNR and CDR2 FQNEAQ (reference sequence). The CDR3 has 14 residues. The V gene lost 5 bases and the J gene lost 3 bases, with 14 bases spanning the gap.

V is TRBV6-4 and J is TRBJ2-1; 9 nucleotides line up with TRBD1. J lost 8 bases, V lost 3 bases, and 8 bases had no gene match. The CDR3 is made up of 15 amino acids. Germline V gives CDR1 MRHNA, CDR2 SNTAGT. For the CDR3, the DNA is TGTGCCAGCAGTGAGCAGGGACAGGGTTTGCATGAGCAGTTCTTC. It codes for CASSEQGQGLHEQFF.

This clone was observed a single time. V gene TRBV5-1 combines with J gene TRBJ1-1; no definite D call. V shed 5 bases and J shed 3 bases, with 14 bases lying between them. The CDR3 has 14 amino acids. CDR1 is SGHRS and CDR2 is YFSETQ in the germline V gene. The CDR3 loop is CASRDYHGDTEAFF. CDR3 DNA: TGCGCCAGCAGGGATTACCATGGGGACACTGAAGCTTTCTTT.